This T cell receptor beta chain was captured by sequencing in a study of T cell responses to AZD1222 COVID-19 vaccine (dated by TCRdb to the early 2020s). Concerning the study at large: AZD1222 recipients given second doses at about 4 weeks or at about 12 weeks were pooled, since spike-specific TCR depth and breadth were not found to differ between the two schedules. TCR sequencing was performed for 230 to 250 trial participants, of whom about 200 were given two doses of AZD1222 and approximately 25 were given two doses of MenACWY control vaccine. Trial participants were enrolled into age subgroups of 18-55, 56-69 and 70-plus years, which contained about 160, 30 and 59 TCR-sequenced participants, respectively.

This clone has only one observation. Its antigen remains undetermined. No quality values exist for individual bases; no much larger clone is one base distant. The time point label for this specimen denotes: baseline before first vaccination. Samples from vaccinated people were obtained from the UK trials COV001 and COV002, which included a single-blind randomized controlled phase 2/3 trial of AZD1222 (ChAdOx1 nCoV-19) in healthy adults. For TCRbeta chain sequencing, PBMC samples from trial participants were taken at day 0 and at day 28 after the second dose. General findings and caveats noted by the study authors: In the small 56-69-year group, the increase in depth fell short of significance, most likely because of low power. Because no day 14 peak-response samples were available, the repertoires could be characterized only after the peak T cell response. Participants were mostly white British and included more females than males, and it was suggested by the authors that clonal diversity may have been underestimated. Reportedly, almost half of the unique spike-specific TCRs recognized epitopes lying outside the regions that are mutated in the B.1.351 and B.1.1.7 variants. The vaccine-associated CD4 TCRs covered the entire spike protein, and the dominant responses fell in regions 160-218 and 743-854. Conclusions about previously exposed vaccinees were limited because only six AZD1222 recipients were SARS-CoV-2 seropositive at baseline. A significant rise in spike-specific TCR breadth and depth was observed after two AZD1222 doses relative to day 0 and relative to MenACWY recipients.

The CDR3 regions of human TCRbeta chains were analyzed by immunosequencing. The published analysis was carried out like this. Repertoire TCRs were checked for matches against a reference library of SARS-CoV-2-specific TCRs that had been generated using the MIRA antigen-specificity platform. Breadth was defined as the fraction of unique TCRs that were SARS-CoV-2-associated, and depth was defined as the fraction of total T cells that were SARS-CoV-2-associated. Each spike-specific TCR was assigned to its reactive spike region and to a CD4 or CD8 class using the MIRA data. Log10-transformed breadth and depth values were compared by one-way ANOVA with Sidak's multiple comparisons tests. This immuneACCESS table, as held by TCRdb, lists in-frame sequences with V and J called but not all clones. Of the missing ones, under half trace to an unresolved V gene in checked studies; the others have no known cause. That table supplies the V and J calls and clone size; D and trimming were determined from the DNA. The table for this sample lists around 130,000 clones; under 95% of them were counted only once. The top ten hold 2.5% to 4% of the sample.

The CDR3 numbers 16 residues from cysteine through phenylalanine. Only CDR3 DNA remains: 48 bases, in frame from the first base. CDR1 SGHDT and CDR2 YYEEEE were looked up in the germline V gene. V is trimmed back by 2 bases and J by 8 bases, and the junction contains 14 bases that no gene match accounts for. Here the sequenced sample was peripheral blood, taken on day 0 of AZD1222 vaccination. The sequence came from an adult in good health. The chain employs TRBV5-6 and TRBJ1-2, and 8 junctional nucleotides match TRBD1. CDR3 sequence: CASSLRGDRGSSGYTF. The DNA reads TGTGCCAGCAGCTTAAGGGGAGACAGGGGAAGCTCAGGCTACACCTTC.